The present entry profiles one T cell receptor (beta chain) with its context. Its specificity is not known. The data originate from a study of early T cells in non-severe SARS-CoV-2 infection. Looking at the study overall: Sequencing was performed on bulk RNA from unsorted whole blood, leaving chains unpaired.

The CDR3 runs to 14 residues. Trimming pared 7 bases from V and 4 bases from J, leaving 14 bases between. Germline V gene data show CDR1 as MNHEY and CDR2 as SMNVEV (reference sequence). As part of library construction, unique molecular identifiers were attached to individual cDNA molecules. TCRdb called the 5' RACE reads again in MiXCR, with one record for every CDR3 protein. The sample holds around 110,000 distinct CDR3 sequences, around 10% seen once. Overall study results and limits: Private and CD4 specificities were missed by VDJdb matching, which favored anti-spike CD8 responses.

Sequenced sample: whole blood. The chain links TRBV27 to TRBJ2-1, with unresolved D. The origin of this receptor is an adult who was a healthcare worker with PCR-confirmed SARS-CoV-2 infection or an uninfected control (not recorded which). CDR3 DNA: TGTGCCAGCATTCCGCGTTTCCCTTACAATGAGCAGTTCTTC. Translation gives CASIPRFPYNEQFF.